The 24 T cell receptor beta chains in this list originate from one sample, sequenced in a study of blood T cell repertoires in COVID-19. Only in-frame clones appear in the TCRdb table, and some are missing; sequencing was by immunoSEQ multiplex PCR. This sample has 200,000 to 250,000 clones, with roughly 80% found just once. The material sequenced was peripheral blood. These receptor sequences come from a woman older than 75 with COVID-19, enrolled during active disease.

The genes are TRBV5-1 and TRBJ1-1; D remains ambiguous. This CDR3 has 16 residues. V dropped 4 bases and J dropped 0 bases, with 16 bases sitting between them. Per the germline V gene, CDR1 is SGHRS and CDR2 is YFSETQ. The CDR3 DNA reads TGCGCCAGCAGCCCGGGTCATGCGGATTTGAACACTGAAGCTTTCTTT. It translates to CASSPGHADLNTEAFF. Based on the CDR3 plus reference TRBV5-1 and TRBJ1-1, the full variable domain is KAGVTQTPRYLIKTRGQQVTLSCSPISGHRSVSWYQQTPGQGLQFLFEYFSETQRNKGNFPGRFSGRQFSNSRSEMNVSTLELGDSALYLCASSPGHADLNTEAFFGQGTRLTVV.

The gene calls are TRBV7-2 and TRBJ2-5, with 8 positions matching TRBD1. Germline CDR1 SGHTA, CDR2 FQGNSA. The CDR3 has 14 residues. The V gene end was trimmed by 8 bases and the J gene end by 2 bases; junction bases not matched to a gene: 7. CDR3 region: CASQRYRGQETQYF. The DNA for the CDR3 is TGTGCCAGCCAACGATACAGGGGGCAAGAGACCCAGTACTTC. Filled out from reference TRBV7-2 and TRBJ2-5, the complete variable domain reads GAGVSQSPSNKVTEKGKDVELRCDPISGHTALYWYRQSLGQGLEFLIYFQGNSAPDKSGLPSDRFSAERTGGSVSTLTIQRTQQEDSAVYLCASQRYRGQETQYFGPGTRLLVL.

Here the CDR3 DNA reads TGTGCCAGCATTCCGGGACTAGCGAGCACAGATACGCAGTATTTT. Encoded protein: CASIPGLASTDTQYF. This chain joins TRBV2 and TRBJ2-3; TRBD2 matches at 10 bases. V gave up 7 bases and J gave up 0 bases; unmatched junction bases: 4. The germline V gene encodes CDR1 SNHLY and CDR2 FYNNEI. The CDR3 totals 15 residues.

The chain joins TRBV5-1 to TRBJ1-6; D is unclear. Trimming pared 1 base from V and 8 bases from J, leaving 13 bases between. The CDR3 spans 15 residues. CDR1 and CDR2 from the germline V gene are SGHRS and YFSETQ. CDR3: CASSLRPGLDSPLHF. In DNA form, the CDR3 reads TGCGCCAGCAGCTTGAGGCCGGGTTTGGATTCACCCCTCCACTTT. The full variable domain, completed using reference TRBV5-1 and TRBJ1-6, is KAGVTQTPRYLIKTRGQQVTLSCSPISGHRSVSWYQQTPGQGLQFLFEYFSETQRNKGNFPGRFSGRQFSNSRSEMNVSTLELGDSALYLCASSLRPGLDSPLHFGNGTRLTVT.

The chain joins TRBV11-2 to TRBJ1-4; perhaps TRBD1 as D (5 bases). There are 13 residues in the CDR3. Germline V gene data show CDR1 as SGHAT and CDR2 as FQNNGV. V was trimmed by 3 bases and J by 7 bases, leaving 9 bases between them. The chain's CDR3 is CASSFTGSEKLFF. Here the CDR3 DNA reads TGTGCCAGCAGCTTCACAGGTAGTGAAAAACTGTTTTTT.

The V call is TRBV3-1 (or the pseudogene TRBV3-2), the J call TRBJ1-5; 9 nucleotides match TRBD1. CDR1 and CDR2 (germline): LGHDT, YNNKEL (reference sequence). CDR3 length: 13 amino acids. The ends lost 5 bases at V and 5 bases at J; junction bases unmatched: 1. In DNA, the CDR3 is TGTGCCAGCAGCAGGGACAGGGATCAGCCCCAGCATTTT. Its protein product is CASSRDRDQPQHF.

In this sample, this clone turned up once. This sequence joins TRBV6-5 and TRBJ1-1, with 8 bases matching TRBD1. V shed 6 bases, J shed 0 bases, and the junction held 0 bases outside the gene matches. Germline V gives CDR1 MNHEY, CDR2 SVGAGI. This CDR3 region has 13 residues. In nucleotides, the CDR3 is TGTGCCAGCAGACAGGGGGTGAACACTGAAGCTTTCTTT. Residues: CASRQGVNTEAFF.

The V and J genes are TRBV28 and TRBJ1-5; the match to TRBD1 covers 7 bases. V lost 6 bases to trimming and J lost 2 bases; unmatched junction nucleotides: 1. CDR3 length equals 13 residues. From germline, CDR1 is MDHEN and CDR2 SYDVKM. CDR3 DNA sequence: TGTGCCAGCAGGGGGACAGGCAATCAGCCCCAGCATTTT. Translating it yields CASRGTGNQPQHF.

This clone was detected only a few times. The chain's CDR3 is CASSFRTYGYTF. CDR3 sequence (DNA): TGTGCCAGCAGTTTCCGTACATATGGCTACACCTTC. V is TRBV12-3 or TRBV12-4 and J is TRBJ1-2, with D uncertain. This CDR3 has 12 amino acids. The V gene lost 3 bases and the J gene lost 5 bases, with 7 bases spanning the gap.

This rearrangement joins TRBV6-1 to TRBJ2-4; tentatively, D is TRBD2 (6 bases). The CDR3 runs 16 residues. Trimming pared 4 bases from V and 2 bases from J, leaving 15 bases between. CDR1 is MNHNS and CDR2 is SASEGT in the germline V gene. CDR3 sequence reads: CASSVTKLAPKNIQYF. The CDR3 DNA follows: TGTGCCAGCAGTGTTACCAAACTAGCTCCCAAAAACATTCAGTACTTC.

The DNA of the CDR3 is TGCGCCAGCAGCTTGAGCGGGAGTCCCCCAGATACGCAGTATTTT. Encoded protein: CASSLSGSPPDTQYF. The rearrangement uses TRBV5-1 and TRBJ2-3, with 8 bases lining up with TRBD2. CDR3 size: 15 residues. Germline CDR1 is SGHRS and CDR2 is YFSETQ. V lost 1 base, J lost 4 bases, and 5 bases stayed unmatched.

J is TRBJ2-5 and V is TRBV11-2, with D possibly TRBD1 on 6 matching bases. Trimming removed 2 bases from V and 2 bases from J, with 15 bases in between. This CDR3 is built from 16 residues. Germline V gives CDR1 SGHAT, CDR2 FQNNGV. Here the CDR3 DNA reads TGTGCCAGCAGCTTAAGTCCCCAGGGGATACAAGAGACCCAGTACTTC. It yields the protein CASSLSPQGIQETQYF.

This clone showed up just a few times. The chain recombines TRBV30 with TRBJ1-2; D gene unclear. Germline V CDR1 and CDR2: GTSNPN, SVGIG (reference sequence). The CDR3 totals 13 residues. V was shortened by 3 bases and J by 0 bases, with 8 bases between the two germline ends. The CDR3 bases are TGTGCCTGGAGCGCGGGCGCTAACTATGGCTACACCTTC. Protein: CAWSAGANYGYTF.

V usage is TRBV3-1 (or the pseudogene TRBV3-2) and J usage is TRBJ1-4; 9 nucleotides match TRBD1. J lost 4 bases, V lost 2 bases, and 5 bases had no gene match. Germline V gene sequence: CDR1 LGHDT, CDR2 YNNKEL (reference sequence). This CDR3 comprises 16 residues. The CDR3 DNA reads TGTGCCAGCAGCCAATCCTGGACAGGGGATAATGAAAAACTGTTTTTT. It yields the protein CASSQSWTGDNEKLFF.

The rearrangement joins TRBV5-6 to TRBJ1-5; the match to TRBD1 covers 10 bases. Unmatched junction bases numbered 4, after V lost 0 bases and J lost 4 bases. This CDR3 contains 16 residues. Per the germline V gene, CDR1 is SGHDT and CDR2 is YYEEEE. CDR3 coding DNA: TGTGCCAGCAGCTTGGGGGGACAGGGGAGAAATCAGCCCCAGCATTTT. Its protein product is CASSLGGQGRNQPQHF.

The chain is built from TRBV30 and TRBJ1-6; D perhaps matches TRBD1 (6 bases). With 4 bases removed from V and 6 bases from J, the gap between germline ends came to 16 bases. Per the germline V gene, CDR1 is GTSNPN and CDR2 is SVGIG (reference sequence). There are 15 residues in the CDR3. The CDR3 spells CAWTDRTVPNSPLHF. The CDR3 DNA reads as TGTGCCTGGACCGACCGGACAGTCCCTAATTCACCCCTCCACTTT.

The gene calls are TRBV2 and TRBJ1-3; D is ambiguous. Trimming removed 6 bases from V and 4 bases from J, with 10 bases in between. CDR3 length: 13 residues. Germline V CDR1 and CDR2: SNHLY, FYNNEI. CDR3 nucleotide sequence: TGTGCCAGCAGAGAGGGTAGCGGAAACACCATATATTTT. Translating gives CASREGSGNTIYF.

The chain uses TRBV30 and TRBJ1-6; TRBD1 is a possible D gene (5 bases). The CDR3 covers 14 residues. The germline V gene encodes CDR1 GTSNPN and CDR2 SVGIG (reference sequence). Trimming shortened V by 2 bases and J by 9 bases, and 14 bases separated the two germline ends. The CDR3 spells CAWSPRRGGSPLHF. Written as DNA, the CDR3 is TGTGCCTGGAGTCCCAGACGCGGGGGTTCACCCCTCCACTTT.

Points on this clone: The germline gene is not matched at one end of the junction; a read error may be the cause. The rearrangement uses TRBV7-7 and TRBJ2-3; TRBD1 is a possible D gene (5 bases). The CDR3 has 13 amino acids. In germline, CDR1 is SSHAT, CDR2 FNYEAQ (reference sequence). The CDR3, as DNA: TGTGCTAGCAGCTTGACAGGCACAGATACGCAGTATTTT. Translating it yields CASSLTGTDTQYF.

This clone was seen only a few times. V is TRBV7-8 and J is TRBJ1-4, with D unclear. The CDR3 runs to 15 residues. CDR1 SGHVS and CDR2 FQNEAQ come from the germline V gene. V lost 1 base to trimming and J lost 3 bases, with 9 bases between them. CDR3 amino acids: CASSLDGGSNEKLFF. In nucleotides, the CDR3 is TGTGCCAGCAGCTTAGACGGCGGTTCTAATGAAAAACTGTTTTTT.

The rearrangement joins TRBV6-1 to TRBJ1-2, with 7 nucleotides matching TRBD1. The CDR3 totals 14 residues. Germline assignment: CDR1 MNHNS and CDR2 SASEGT. The V gene end was trimmed by 1 base and the J gene end by 8 bases; junction bases not matched to a gene: 7. CDR3 in amino acids: CASSEDRGRGGYTF. Written as DNA, the CDR3 is TGTGCCAGCAGTGAAGACAGGGGCCGTGGAGGCTACACCTTC.

The chain employs TRBV18 and TRBJ1-1, with 7 bases fitting TRBD1. V shed 0 bases, J shed 7 bases, and the junction held 11 bases outside the gene matches. CDR3 length: 16 residues. The germline V gene has CDR1 KGHSH and CDR2 LQKENI. The CDR3, as DNA: TGTGCCAGCTCACCACCGAACCACGTAGGGGGCGATGAAGCTTTCTTT. Translated: CASSPPNHVGGDEAFF.

This clone was counted once. In DNA, the CDR3 is TGTGCCAGCGGGGGGGCGGCTAACTATGGCTACACCTTC. Translated, it gives CASGGAANYGYTF. V gene TRBV2 combines with J gene TRBJ1-2; D might be TRBD1 (6 bases). This CDR3 region has 13 residues. Germline CDR1 reads SNHLY; CDR2 reads FYNNEI. Trimming took 8 bases from V and 0 from J, leaving 10 bases between them.

J is TRBJ1-5 and V is TRBV30; possible D gene TRBD1, 6 bases. Germline CDR1 is GTSNPN and CDR2 is SVGIG (reference sequence). CDR3 length equals 14 residues. V lost 1 base to trimming and J lost 7 bases, with 14 bases between them. The CDR3 loop is CAWSDRAWWQPQHF. The CDR3 DNA reads TGTGCCTGGAGTGACAGGGCTTGGTGGCAGCCCCAGCATTTT.